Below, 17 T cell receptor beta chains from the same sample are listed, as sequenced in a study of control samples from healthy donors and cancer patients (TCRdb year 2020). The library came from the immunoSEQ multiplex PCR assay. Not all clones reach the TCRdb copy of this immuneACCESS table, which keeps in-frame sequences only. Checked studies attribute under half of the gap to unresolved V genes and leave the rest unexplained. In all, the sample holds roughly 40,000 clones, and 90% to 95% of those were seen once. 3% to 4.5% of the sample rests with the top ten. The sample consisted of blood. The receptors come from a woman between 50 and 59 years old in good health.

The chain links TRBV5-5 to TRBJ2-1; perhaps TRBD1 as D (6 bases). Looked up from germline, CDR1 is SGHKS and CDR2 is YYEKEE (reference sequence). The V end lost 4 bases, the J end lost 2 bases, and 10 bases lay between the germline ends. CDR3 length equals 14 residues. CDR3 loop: CASSERTAYNEQFF. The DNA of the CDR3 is TGTGCCAGCAGCGAAAGGACAGCCTACAATGAGCAGTTCTTC.

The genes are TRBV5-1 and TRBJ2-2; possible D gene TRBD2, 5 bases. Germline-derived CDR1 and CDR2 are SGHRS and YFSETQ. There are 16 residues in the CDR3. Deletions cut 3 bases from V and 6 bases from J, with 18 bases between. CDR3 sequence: CASSSRASSAPGELFF. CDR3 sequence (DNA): TGCGCCAGCAGCTCGAGGGCCTCGTCTGCCCCCGGGGAGCTGTTTTTT. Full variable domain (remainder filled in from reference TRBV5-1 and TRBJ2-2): KAGVTQTPRYLIKTRGQQVTLSCSPISGHRSVSWYQQTPGQGLQFLFEYFSETQRNKGNFPGRFSGRQFSNSRSEMNVSTLELGDSALYLCASSSRASSAPGELFFGEGSRLTVL.

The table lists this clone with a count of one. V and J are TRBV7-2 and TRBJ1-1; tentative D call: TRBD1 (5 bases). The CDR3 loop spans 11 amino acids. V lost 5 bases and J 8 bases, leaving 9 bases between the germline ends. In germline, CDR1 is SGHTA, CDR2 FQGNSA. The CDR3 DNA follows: TGTGCCAGCAGCCCCGGGGGGGAAGCTTTCTTT. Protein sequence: CASSPGGEAFF.

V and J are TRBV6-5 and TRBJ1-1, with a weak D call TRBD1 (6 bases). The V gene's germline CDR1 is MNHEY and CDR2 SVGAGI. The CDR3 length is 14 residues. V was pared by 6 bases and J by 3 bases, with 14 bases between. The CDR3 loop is CASSDRPRHTEAFF. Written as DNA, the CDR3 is TGTGCCAGCAGCGACAGGCCACGACACACTGAAGCTTTCTTT.

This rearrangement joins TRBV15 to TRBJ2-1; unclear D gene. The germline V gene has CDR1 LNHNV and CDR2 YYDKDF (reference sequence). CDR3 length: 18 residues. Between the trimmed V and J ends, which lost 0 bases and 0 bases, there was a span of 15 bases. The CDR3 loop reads CATSRDYIILSSYNEQFF. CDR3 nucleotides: TGTGCCACCAGCAGAGATTACATCATCCTTAGCTCCTACAATGAGCAGTTCTTC.

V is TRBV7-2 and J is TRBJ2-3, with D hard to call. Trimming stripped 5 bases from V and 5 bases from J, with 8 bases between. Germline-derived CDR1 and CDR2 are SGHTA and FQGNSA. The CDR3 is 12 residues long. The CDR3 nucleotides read TGTGCCAGCAGCCCCCAGTTAGATACGCAGTATTTT. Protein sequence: CASSPQLDTQYF.

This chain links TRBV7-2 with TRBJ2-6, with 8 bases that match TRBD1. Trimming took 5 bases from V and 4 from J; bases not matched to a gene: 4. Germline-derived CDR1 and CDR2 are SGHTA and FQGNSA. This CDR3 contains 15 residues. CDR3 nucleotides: TGTGCCAGCAGCCCAGGGGGCGCCGGGGCCAACGTCCTGACTTTC. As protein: CASSPGGAGANVLTF.

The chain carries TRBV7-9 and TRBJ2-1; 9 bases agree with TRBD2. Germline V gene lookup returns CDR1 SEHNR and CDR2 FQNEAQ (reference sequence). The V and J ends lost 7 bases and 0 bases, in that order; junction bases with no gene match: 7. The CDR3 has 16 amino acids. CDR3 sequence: CASTGLAGSSYNEQFF. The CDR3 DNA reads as TGTGCCAGCACTGGCCTAGCGGGAAGCTCCTACAATGAGCAGTTCTTC.

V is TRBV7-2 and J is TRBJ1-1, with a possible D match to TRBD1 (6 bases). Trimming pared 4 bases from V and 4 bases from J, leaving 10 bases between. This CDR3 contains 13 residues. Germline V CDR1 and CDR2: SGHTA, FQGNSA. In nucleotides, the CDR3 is TGTGCCAGCAGCTCAACAGGGTTCACTGAAGCTTTCTTT. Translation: CASSSTGFTEAFF.

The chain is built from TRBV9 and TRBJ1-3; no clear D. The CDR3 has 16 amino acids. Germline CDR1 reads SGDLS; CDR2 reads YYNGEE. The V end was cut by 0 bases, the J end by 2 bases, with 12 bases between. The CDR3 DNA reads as TGTGCCAGCAGCGTAGGAGATATTCTTACTGGAAACACCATATATTTT. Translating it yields CASSVGDILTGNTIYF. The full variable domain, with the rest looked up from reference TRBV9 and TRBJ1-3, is DSGVTQTPKHLITATGQRVTLRCSPRSGDLSVYWYQQSLDQGLQFLIQYYNGEERAKGNILERFSAQQFPDLHSELNLSSLELGDSALYFCASSVGDILTGNTIYFGEGSWLTVV.

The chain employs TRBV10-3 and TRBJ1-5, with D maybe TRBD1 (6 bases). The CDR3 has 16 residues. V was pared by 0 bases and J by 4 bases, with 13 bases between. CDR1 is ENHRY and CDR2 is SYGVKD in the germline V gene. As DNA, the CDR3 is TGTGCCATCAGTGAGTCCTTGACAGGAGCTAATCAGCCCCAGCATTTT. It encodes CAISESLTGANQPQHF.

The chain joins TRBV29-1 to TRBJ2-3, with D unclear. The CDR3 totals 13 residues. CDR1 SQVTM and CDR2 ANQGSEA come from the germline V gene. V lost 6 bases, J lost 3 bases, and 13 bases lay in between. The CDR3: CSVLKLGTDTQYF. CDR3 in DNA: TGCAGCGTGCTTAAATTGGGAACAGATACGCAGTATTTT.

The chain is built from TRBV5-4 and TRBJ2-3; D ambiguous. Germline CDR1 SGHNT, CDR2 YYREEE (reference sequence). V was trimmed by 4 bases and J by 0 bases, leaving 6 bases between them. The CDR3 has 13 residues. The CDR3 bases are TGTGCCAGCAGCACGGCTAGCACAGATACGCAGTATTTT. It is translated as CASSTASTDTQYF.

The CDR3 loop is CASSPTSTQPTNEKLFF. The CDR3 DNA follows: TGTGCCAGCAGCCCCACAAGTACTCAACCAACTAATGAAAAACTGTTTTTT. This chain joins TRBV7-2 and TRBJ1-4; D is ambiguous. Trimming stripped 5 bases from V and 0 bases from J, with 16 bases between. Germline CDR1 is SGHTA and CDR2 is FQGNSA. The CDR3 spans 17 residues. Full variable domain (remainder filled in from reference TRBV7-2 and TRBJ1-4): GAGVSQSPSNKVTEKGKDVELRCDPISGHTALYWYRQSLGQGLEFLIYFQGNSAPDKSGLPSDRFSAERTGGSVSTLTIQRTQQEDSAVYLCASSPTSTQPTNEKLFFGSGTQLSVL.

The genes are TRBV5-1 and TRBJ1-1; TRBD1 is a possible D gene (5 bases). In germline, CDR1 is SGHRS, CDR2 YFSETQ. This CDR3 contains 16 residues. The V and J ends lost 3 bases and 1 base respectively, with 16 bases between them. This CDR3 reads CASSSTRAGTNTEAFF. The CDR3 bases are TGCGCCAGCAGCTCGACTCGAGCCGGGACGAACACTGAAGCTTTCTTT. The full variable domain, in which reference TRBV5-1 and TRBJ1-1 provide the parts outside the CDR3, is KAGVTQTPRYLIKTRGQQVTLSCSPISGHRSVSWYQQTPGQGLQFLFEYFSETQRNKGNFPGRFSGRQFSNSRSEMNVSTLELGDSALYLCASSSTRAGTNTEAFFGQGTRLTVV.

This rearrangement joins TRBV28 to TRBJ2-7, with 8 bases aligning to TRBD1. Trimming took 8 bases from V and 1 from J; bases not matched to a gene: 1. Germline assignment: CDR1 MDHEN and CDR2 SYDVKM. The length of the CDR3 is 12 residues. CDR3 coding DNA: TGTGCCAGCGACAGGGGTTCCTACGAGCAGTACTTC. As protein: CASDRGSYEQYF.

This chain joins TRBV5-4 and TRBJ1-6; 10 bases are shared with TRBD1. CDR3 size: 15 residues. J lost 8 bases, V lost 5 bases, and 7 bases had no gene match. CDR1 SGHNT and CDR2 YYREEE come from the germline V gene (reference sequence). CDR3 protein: CASSRTGTGDSPLHF. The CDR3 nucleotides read TGTGCCAGCAGTAGAACGGGGACAGGGGATTCACCCCTCCACTTT.